This T cell receptor (beta chain) came from a study of vaccination effects on CD4 cells after COVID-19. Study context: Samples that were drawn after vaccination came a median of 72 days after the second dose.

Ahead of sequencing, the ViraFEST assay grew antigen-specific CD4+ T cells using viral peptide pools. Isolation of CD4+ T cells took place after approximately 10 days of culture. Each participant was administered two doses of either the BNT162b2 or the mRNA-1273 vaccine. Vaccinated participants had no history of SARS-CoV-2 infection and tested negative for nucleocapsid antibodies. Sample share makes this clone large. Antigen: not known. This table comes from immunoSEQ multiplex PCR, and its TCRdb copy is limited to in-frame clones, with some not included. The repertoire holds more than 9,000 clones, with approximately 71% as singletons. Broader study findings: Infection- and vaccine-induced clones contracted markedly late after vaccination. Convalescent patients in the study were few, and early post-infection timepoints were absent.

The source was CD4+ T cells from PBMCs cultured with SARS-CoV-2 spike peptides, collected after COVID-19 vaccination. This clonotype was sampled from a human donor who received a COVID-19 vaccine.

The CDR3 protein is CASSQGGGYGYTF. CDR3 nucleotides: TGCGCCAGCAGCCAAGGGGGCGGATATGGCTACACCTTC. This chain joins TRBV4-1 and TRBJ1-2; tentatively, D is TRBD1 (5 bases). The CDR3 contains 13 residues. The V gene's germline CDR1 is MGHRA and CDR2 YSYEKL. Trimming took 1 base from V and 5 from J, leaving 8 bases between them.